A selection of T cell receptor beta chains follows, all from one sample in a study of cytomegalovirus exposure and HLA in healthy donors. Generated by immunoSEQ multiplex PCR, the TCRdb table keeps only in-frame clones and is missing some. The profile shows a few hundred thousand clones, approximately 90% of them singletons. Sequenced material: PBMCs. Receptors were obtained from a woman between 18 and 30 years old in good health and CMV-seronegative. Each CDR3 is given with its conserved first and last residue. The order of the fields is D gene, V gene, clone size, J gene, CDR3 length, CDR3 DNA, CDR3 protein. A D gene is named only where the DNA matches it firmly. Clone size appears in some rows only: once, few, many, or a class for an expanded clone.

.	TRBV19	.	TRBJ1-3	12	TGTGCCAGTCAGGCCCTTGGAAACACCATATATTTT	CASQALGNTIYF
TRBD2	TRBV27	.	TRBJ2-7	15	TGTGCCAGCAGTCTAGCGGGAGTAGGCTCCTACGAGCAGTACTTC	CASSLAGVGSYEQYF
.	TRBV4-3	.	TRBJ1-1	14	TGCGCCAGCAGCCAAGATTTGGGGGGGGAAAAAGCTTTCTTT	CASSQDLGGEKAFF
TRBD1	TRBV2	.	TRBJ2-7	14	TGTGCCAGCAGCTTATGGGACAGGGCCTACGAGCAGTACTTC	CASSLWDRAYEQYF
TRBD2	TRBV2	.	TRBJ2-7	13	TGTGCCAGCATCGGGGGGGTTGCCTACGAGCAGTACTTC	CASIGGVAYEQYF
TRBD2	TRBV7-9	.	TRBJ2-1	15	TGTGCCAGCAGCTCACTAGCGGGAGTGAGCAATGAGCAGTTCTTC	CASSSLAGVSNEQFF
TRBD2	TRBV18	.	TRBJ2-7	11	TGTGCCAGCCACGGGGGGGGCGAGCAGTACTTC	CASHGGGEQYF
.	TRBV4-3	.	TRBJ1-1	16	TGCGCCAGCAGCCCCGACCTCGACCCGGAGATCACTGAAGCTTTCTTT	CASSPDLDPEITEAFF
TRBD2	TRBV5-6	.	TRBJ2-7	15	TGTGCCAGCAGCTTGGCCAGGGGACTAGCGGGTGAGCAGTACTTC	CASSLARGLAGEQYF
.	TRBV5-1	.	TRBJ2-2	17	TGCGCCAGCAGCTTTAGGGCACTAGGCGACGGGACCGGGGAGCTGTTTTTT	CASSFRALGDGTGELFF
.	TRBV29-1	.	TRBJ1-1	13	TGCAGCGGGTCCCGTACGGGGAACACTGAAGCTTTCTTT	CSGSRTGNTEAFF
.	TRBV12-5	.	TRBJ2-2	13	TGTGCTAGTTTACAGGGGAACACCGGGGAGCTGTTTTTT	CASLQGNTGELFF
TRBD2	TRBV28	.	TRBJ2-1	15	TGTGCCAGTACCCAACTAGCGGTAACCTACAATGAGCAGTTCTTC	CASTQLAVTYNEQFF
.	TRBV5-1	.	TRBJ1-1	11	TGCGCCAGCAGCTTGGATAGTGAAGCTTTCTTT	CASSLDSEAFF
TRBD2	TRBV4-2	.	TRBJ2-7	16	TGTGCCAGCAGCCAAGGTAGCGGGGGAATTACCTACGAGCAGTACTTC	CASSQGSGGITYEQYF
.	TRBV27	few	TRBJ2-5	14	TGTGCCAGCAGTAAGGCGGCGTCCCAAGAGACCCAGTACTTC	CASSKAASQETQYF
.	TRBV29-1	.	TRBJ2-1	11	TGCAGCGTTTCCCCTAACAATGAGCAGTTCTTC	CSVSPNNEQFF
.	TRBV19	.	TRBJ2-7	13	TGTGCCAGTAGTCGGACAGTCTCCTACGAGCAGTACTTC	CASSRTVSYEQYF
TRBD2	TRBV5-1	.	TRBJ2-3	16	TGCGCCAGCAGCTTGGGGCCGGGACTAGCTACAGATACGCAGTATTTT	CASSLGPGLATDTQYF
TRBD1	TRBV29-1	few	TRBJ2-7	15	TGCAGCGTTGTCCCCGGGACAGGGTACTCGGGAGAGCAGTACTTC	CSVVPGTGYSGEQYF
.	TRBV2	.	TRBJ2-1	15	TGTGCCAGCAGTGAGCGGGTAAGCTCCTACAATGAGCAGTTCTTC	CASSERVSSYNEQFF
.	TRBV4-3	.	TRBJ2-3	13	TGCGCCAGCAGCCGTAGAGCGGAGGATACGCAGTATTTT	CASSRRAEDTQYF
.	TRBV28	.	TRBJ1-2	12	TGTGCCAGCAGTCTCCTAGACTATGGCTACACCTTC	CASSLLDYGYTF
TRBD2	TRBV4-2	once	TRBJ2-1	15	TGTGCCAGCAGCCAAGATTGGGGACTACTGAATGAGCAGTTCTTC	CASSQDWGLLNEQFF
.	TRBV10-3	.	TRBJ2-5	13	TGTGCTTCCCGGACAGCAATCGGAGAGACCCAGTACTTC	CASRTAIGETQYF
TRBD2	TRBV7-2	.	TRBJ2-1	16	TGTGCCAGCAGCTTATCCGGGAGGGGCTCCTACAATGAGCAGTTCTTC	CASSLSGRGSYNEQFF
.	TRBV28	.	TRBJ2-3	15	TGTGCCAGCAGTGGCCCCAGAGGGGGTACAGATACGCAGTATTTT	CASSGPRGGTDTQYF